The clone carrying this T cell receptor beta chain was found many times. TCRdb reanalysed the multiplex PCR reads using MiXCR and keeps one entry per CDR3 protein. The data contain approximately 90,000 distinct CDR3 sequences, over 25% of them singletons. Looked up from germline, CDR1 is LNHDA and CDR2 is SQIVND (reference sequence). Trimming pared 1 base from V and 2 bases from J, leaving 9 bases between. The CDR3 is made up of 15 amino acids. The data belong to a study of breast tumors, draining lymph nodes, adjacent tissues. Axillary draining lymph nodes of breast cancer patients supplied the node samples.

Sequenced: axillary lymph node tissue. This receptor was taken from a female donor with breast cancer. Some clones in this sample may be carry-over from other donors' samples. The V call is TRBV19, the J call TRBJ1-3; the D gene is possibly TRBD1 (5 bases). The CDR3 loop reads CASSIGGYAGNTIYF. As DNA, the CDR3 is TGTGCCAGTAGTATAGGGGGGTACGCTGGAAACACCATATATTTT.